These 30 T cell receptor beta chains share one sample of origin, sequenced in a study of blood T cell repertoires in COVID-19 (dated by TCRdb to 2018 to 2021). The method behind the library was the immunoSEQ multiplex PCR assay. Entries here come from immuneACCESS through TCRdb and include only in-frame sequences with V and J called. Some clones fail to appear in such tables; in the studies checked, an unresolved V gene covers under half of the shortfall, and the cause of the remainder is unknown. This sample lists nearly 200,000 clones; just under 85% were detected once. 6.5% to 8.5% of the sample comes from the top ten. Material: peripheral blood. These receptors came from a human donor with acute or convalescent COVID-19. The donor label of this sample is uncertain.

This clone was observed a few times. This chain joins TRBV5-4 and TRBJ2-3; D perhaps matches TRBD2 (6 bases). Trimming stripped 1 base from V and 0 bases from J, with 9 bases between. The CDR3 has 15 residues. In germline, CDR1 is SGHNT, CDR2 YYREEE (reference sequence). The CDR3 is CASSLYRGSTDTQYF. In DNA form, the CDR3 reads TGTGCCAGCAGCTTGTACCGGGGGAGCACAGATACGCAGTATTTT.

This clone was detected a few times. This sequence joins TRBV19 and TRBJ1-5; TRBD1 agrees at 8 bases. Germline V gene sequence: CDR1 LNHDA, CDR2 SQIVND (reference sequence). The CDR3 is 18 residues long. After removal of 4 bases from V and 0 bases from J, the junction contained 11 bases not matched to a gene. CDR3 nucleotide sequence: TGTGCCAGTAGTACCCTGGACAGGGCAGTGGATAGCAATCAGCCCCAGCATTTT. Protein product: CASSTLDRAVDSNQPQHF.

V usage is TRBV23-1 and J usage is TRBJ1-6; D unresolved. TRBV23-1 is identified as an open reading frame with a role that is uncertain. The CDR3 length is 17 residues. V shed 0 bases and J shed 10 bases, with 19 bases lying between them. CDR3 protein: CASSQSTVNPKVSPLHF. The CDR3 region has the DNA TGCGCCAGCAGTCAATCTACGGTTAACCCTAAAGTCTCACCCCTCCACTTT.

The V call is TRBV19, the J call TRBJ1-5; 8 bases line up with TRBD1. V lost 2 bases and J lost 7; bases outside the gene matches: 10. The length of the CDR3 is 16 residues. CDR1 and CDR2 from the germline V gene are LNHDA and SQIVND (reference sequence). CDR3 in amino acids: CASSIRSQGARQPQHF. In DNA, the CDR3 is TGTGCCAGTAGTATAAGGAGTCAGGGGGCAAGGCAGCCCCAGCATTTT.

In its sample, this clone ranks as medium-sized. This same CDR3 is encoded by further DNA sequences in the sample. CDR3 loop: CASRPGLPTGELFF. CDR3 coding DNA: TGTGCCAGCAGGCCGGGACTTCCCACCGGGGAGCTGTTTTTT. The V gene is TRBV28, the J gene TRBJ2-2, with D maybe TRBD2 (6 bases). This CDR3 region has 14 residues. The germline V gene has CDR1 MDHEN and CDR2 SYDVKM. V shed 6 bases and J shed 4 bases, with 12 bases lying between them.

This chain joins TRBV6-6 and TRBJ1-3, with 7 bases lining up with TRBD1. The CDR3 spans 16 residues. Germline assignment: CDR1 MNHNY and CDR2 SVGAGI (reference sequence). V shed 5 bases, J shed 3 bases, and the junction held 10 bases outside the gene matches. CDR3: CASSRAGGLIGNTIYF. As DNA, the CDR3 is TGTGCCAGCAGTCGAGCAGGGGGATTGATTGGAAACACCATATATTTT.

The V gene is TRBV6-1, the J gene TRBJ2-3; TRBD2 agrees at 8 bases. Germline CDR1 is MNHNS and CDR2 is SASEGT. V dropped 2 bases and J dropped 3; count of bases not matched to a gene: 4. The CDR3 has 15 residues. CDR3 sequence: CASSERSGRTDTQYF. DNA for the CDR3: TGTGCCAGCAGTGAACGGAGCGGGAGAACAGATACGCAGTATTTT.

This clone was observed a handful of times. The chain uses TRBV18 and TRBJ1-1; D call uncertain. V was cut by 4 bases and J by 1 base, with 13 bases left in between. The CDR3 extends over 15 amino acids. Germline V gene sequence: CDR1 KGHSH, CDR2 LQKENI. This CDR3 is CASSLRAGENTEAFF. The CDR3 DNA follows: TGTGCCAGCTCACTACGAGCCGGAGAGAACACTGAAGCTTTCTTT.

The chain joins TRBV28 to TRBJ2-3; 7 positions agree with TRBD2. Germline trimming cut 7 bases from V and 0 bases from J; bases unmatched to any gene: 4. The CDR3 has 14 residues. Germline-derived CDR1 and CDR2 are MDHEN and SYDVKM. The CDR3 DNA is TGTGCCAGCATAGAGCGGGGAAGCACAGATACGCAGTATTTT. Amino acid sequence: CASIERGSTDTQYF.

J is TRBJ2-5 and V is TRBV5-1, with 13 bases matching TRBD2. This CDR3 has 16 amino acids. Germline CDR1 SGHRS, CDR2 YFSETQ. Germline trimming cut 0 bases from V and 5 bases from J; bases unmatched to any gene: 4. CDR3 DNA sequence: TGCGCCAGCAGCTTGGCGGGACTAGCGGGACTGGAGACCCAGTACTTC. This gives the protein CASSLAGLAGLETQYF. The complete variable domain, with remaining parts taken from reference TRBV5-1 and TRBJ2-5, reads KAGVTQTPRYLIKTRGQQVTLSCSPISGHRSVSWYQQTPGQGLQFLFEYFSETQRNKGNFPGRFSGRQFSNSRSEMNVSTLELGDSALYLCASSLAGLAGLETQYFGPGTRLLVL.

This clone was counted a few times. The chain's CDR3 is CASSPYVDQPQHF. DNA for the CDR3: TGTGCCAGCAGTCCCTACGTTGATCAGCCCCAGCATTTT. The V gene is TRBV6-5, the J gene TRBJ1-5; no clear D gene. The CDR3 length is 13 residues. The germline V gene encodes CDR1 MNHEY and CDR2 SVGAGI. Trimming took 5 bases from V and 5 from J, leaving 10 bases between them.

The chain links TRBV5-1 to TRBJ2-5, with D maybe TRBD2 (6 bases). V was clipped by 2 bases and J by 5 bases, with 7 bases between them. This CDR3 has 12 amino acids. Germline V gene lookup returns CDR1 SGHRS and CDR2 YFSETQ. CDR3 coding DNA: TGCGCCAGCAGCTTTCTAGCGGAGACCCAGTACTTC. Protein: CASSFLAETQYF. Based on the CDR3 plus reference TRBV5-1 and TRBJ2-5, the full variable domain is KAGVTQTPRYLIKTRGQQVTLSCSPISGHRSVSWYQQTPGQGLQFLFEYFSETQRNKGNFPGRFSGRQFSNSRSEMNVSTLELGDSALYLCASSFLAETQYFGPGTRLLVL.

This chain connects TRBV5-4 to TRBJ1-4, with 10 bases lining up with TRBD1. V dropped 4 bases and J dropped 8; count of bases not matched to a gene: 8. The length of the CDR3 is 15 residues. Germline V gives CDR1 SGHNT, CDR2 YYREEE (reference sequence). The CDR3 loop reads CASSLPGQGNEKLFF. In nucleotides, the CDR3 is TGTGCCAGCAGCCTCCCGGGACAGGGGAACGAAAAACTGTTTTTT.

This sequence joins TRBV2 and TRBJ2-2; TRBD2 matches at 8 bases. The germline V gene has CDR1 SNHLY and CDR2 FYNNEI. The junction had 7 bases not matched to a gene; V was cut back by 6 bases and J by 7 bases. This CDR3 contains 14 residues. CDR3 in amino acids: CASSAGTSYGELFF. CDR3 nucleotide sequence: TGTGCCAGCAGCGCCGGGACTAGTTACGGGGAGCTGTTTTTT.

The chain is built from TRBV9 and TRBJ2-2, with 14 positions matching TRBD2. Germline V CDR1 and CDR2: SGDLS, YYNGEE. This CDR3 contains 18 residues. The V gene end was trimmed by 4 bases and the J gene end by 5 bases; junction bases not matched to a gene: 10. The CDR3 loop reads CASSPLGTSGRGTGELFF. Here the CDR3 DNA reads TGTGCCAGCAGCCCTCTTGGGACTAGCGGGAGAGGAACCGGGGAGCTGTTTTTT.

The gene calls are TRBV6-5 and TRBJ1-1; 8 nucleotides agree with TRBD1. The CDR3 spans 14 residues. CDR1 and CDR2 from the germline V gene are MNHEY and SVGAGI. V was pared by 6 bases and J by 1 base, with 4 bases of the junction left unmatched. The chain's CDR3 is CASSRDRWNTEAFF. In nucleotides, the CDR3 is TGTGCCAGCAGCCGGGACAGGTGGAACACTGAAGCTTTCTTT.

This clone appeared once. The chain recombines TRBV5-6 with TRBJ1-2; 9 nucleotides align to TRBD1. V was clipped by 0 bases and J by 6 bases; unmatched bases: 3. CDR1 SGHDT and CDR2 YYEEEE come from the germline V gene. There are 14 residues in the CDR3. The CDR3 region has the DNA TGTGCCAGCAGCTTGGCTGGGACAGGGAATGGCTACACCTTC. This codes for CASSLAGTGNGYTF.

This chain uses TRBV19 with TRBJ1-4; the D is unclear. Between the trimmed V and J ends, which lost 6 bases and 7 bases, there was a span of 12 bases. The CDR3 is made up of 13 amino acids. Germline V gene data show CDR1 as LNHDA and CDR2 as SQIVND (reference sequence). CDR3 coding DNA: TGTGCCAGTAGGGGGAGTGTCGGTGAAAAACTGTTTTTT. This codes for CASRGSVGEKLFF.

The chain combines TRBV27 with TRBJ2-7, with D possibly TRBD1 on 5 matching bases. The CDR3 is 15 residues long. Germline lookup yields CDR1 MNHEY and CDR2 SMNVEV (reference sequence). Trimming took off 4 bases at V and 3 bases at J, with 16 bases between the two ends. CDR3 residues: CASSSGPQGFYEQYF. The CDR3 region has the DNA TGTGCCAGCAGTTCCGGACCCCAGGGATTCTACGAGCAGTACTTC.

As DNA, the CDR3 is TGTGCCAGCAGCCCCGGCGGTCTAGCGGGAGGAAATGAGCAGTTCTTC. It yields the protein CASSPGGLAGGNEQFF. The J gene is TRBJ2-1, the V gene TRBV5-4, with 11 bases that match TRBD2. This CDR3 is built from 16 residues. V trimming: 4 bases; J trimming: 7 bases; junction bases outside the gene matches: 10. CDR1 and CDR2 (germline): SGHNT, YYREEE (reference sequence). Together with reference TRBV5-4 and TRBJ2-1, the CDR3 gives the full variable domain: ETGVTQSPTHLIKTRGQQVTLRCSSQSGHNTVSWYQQALGQGPQFIFQYYREEENGRGNFPPRFSGLQFPNYSSELNVNALELDDSALYLCASSPGGLAGGNEQFFGPGTRLTVL.

DNA for the CDR3: TGTGCCAGTAGTAGGGTGGGAGGGAGCTCCTACAATGAGCAGTTCTTC. Amino acid sequence: CASSRVGGSSYNEQFF. This sequence joins TRBV19 and TRBJ2-1, with TRBD2 identical over 7 bases. The CDR3 is made up of 16 amino acids. Per the germline V gene, CDR1 is LNHDA and CDR2 is SQIVND (reference sequence). The V gene end was trimmed by 4 bases and the J gene end by 0 bases; junction bases not matched to a gene: 6.

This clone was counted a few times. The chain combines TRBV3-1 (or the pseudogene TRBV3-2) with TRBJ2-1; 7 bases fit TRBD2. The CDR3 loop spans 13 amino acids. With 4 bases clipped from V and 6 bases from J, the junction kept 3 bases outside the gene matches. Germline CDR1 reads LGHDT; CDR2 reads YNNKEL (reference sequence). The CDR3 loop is CASSPGTINEQFF. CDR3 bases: TGTGCCAGCAGCCCTGGGACTATCAATGAGCAGTTCTTC.

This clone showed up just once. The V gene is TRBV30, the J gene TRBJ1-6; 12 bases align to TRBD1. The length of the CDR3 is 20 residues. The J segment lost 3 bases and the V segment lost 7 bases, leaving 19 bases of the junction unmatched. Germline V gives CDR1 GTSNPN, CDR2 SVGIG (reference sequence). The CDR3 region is CALVARGTGGSGGYNSPLHF. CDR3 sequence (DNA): TGTGCCTTGGTTGCTAGAGGGACAGGGGGCTCGGGGGGCTATAATTCACCCCTCCACTTT.

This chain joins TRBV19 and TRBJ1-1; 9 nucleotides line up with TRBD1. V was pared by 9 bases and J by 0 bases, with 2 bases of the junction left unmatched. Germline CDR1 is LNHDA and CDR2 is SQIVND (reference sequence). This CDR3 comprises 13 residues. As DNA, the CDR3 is TGTGCCAGCCGGGACAGGGTGAACACTGAAGCTTTCTTT. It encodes CASRDRVNTEAFF.

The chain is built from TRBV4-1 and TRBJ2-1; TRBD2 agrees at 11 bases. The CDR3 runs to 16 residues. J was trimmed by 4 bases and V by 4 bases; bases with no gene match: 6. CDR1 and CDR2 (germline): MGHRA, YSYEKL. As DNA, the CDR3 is TGCGCCAGCAGCCGGGGGACTAGCGGATTTTACAATGAGCAGTTCTTC. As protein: CASSRGTSGFYNEQFF.

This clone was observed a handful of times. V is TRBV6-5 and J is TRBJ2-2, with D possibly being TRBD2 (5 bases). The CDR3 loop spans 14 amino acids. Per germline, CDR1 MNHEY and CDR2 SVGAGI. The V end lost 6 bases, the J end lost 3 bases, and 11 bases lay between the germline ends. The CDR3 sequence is CASRGVLDTGELFF. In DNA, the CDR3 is TGTGCCAGCAGGGGAGTATTGGACACCGGGGAGCTGTTTTTT.

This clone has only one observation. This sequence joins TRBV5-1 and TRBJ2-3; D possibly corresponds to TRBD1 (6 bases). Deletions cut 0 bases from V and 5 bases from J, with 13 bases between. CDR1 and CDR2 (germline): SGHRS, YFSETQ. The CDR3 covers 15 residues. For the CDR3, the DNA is TGCGCCAGCAGCTTGGGAGGGAGAGGGGGAGATACGCAGTATTTT. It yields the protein CASSLGGRGGDTQYF. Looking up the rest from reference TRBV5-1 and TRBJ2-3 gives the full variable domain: KAGVTQTPRYLIKTRGQQVTLSCSPISGHRSVSWYQQTPGQGLQFLFEYFSETQRNKGNFPGRFSGRQFSNSRSEMNVSTLELGDSALYLCASSLGGRGGDTQYFGPGTRLTVL.

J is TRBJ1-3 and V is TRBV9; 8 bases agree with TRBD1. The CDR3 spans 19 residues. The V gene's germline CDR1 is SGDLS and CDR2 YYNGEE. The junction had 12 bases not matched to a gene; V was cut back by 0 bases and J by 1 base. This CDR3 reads CASSVGPGGKSGSGNTIYF. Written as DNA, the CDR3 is TGTGCCAGCAGCGTAGGGCCAGGGGGCAAAAGCGGGTCTGGAAACACCATATATTTT.

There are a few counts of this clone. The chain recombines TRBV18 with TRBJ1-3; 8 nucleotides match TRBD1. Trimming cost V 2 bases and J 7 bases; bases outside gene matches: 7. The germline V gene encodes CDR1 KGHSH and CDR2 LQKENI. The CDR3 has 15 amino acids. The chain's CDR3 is CASSPGQGLSNTIYF. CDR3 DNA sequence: TGTGCCAGCTCACCAGGACAGGGTTTGTCGAACACCATATATTTT.

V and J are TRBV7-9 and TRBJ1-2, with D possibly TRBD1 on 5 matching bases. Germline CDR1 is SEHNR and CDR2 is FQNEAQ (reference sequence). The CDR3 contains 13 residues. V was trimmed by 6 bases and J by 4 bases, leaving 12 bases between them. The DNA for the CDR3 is TGTGCCAGCAGTTTACCCGGGGGCTATGGCTACACCTTC. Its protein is CASSLPGGYGYTF.